This passage covers 20 T cell receptor beta chains from one sample sequenced in a study of cytomegalovirus exposure and HLA in healthy donors. Assay used: immunoSEQ multiplex PCR; TCRdb lists only in-frame clones, some missing. The sample includes 200,000 or so clones, roughly 91% of them seen just once. The sequencing sample was made of PBMCs. These receptors were taken from a woman younger than 30 in good health and CMV-seropositive.

This chain connects TRBV25-1 to TRBJ2-7; a possible D gene is TRBD2 (6 bases). This CDR3 region has 14 residues. The germline V and J ends were trimmed by 10 bases and 3 bases, with 19 bases remaining between them. The V gene's germline CDR1 is MGHDK and CDR2 SYGVNS. In nucleotides, the CDR3 is TGTGCCACCCAACAACGGAGGGATAGCTACGAGCAGTACTTC. Protein: CATQQRRDSYEQYF.

This clone has just a few counts. The chain uses TRBV7-8 and TRBJ1-1; D is ambiguous. The CDR3 covers 16 residues. V lost 2 bases and J 0 bases, leaving 13 bases between the germline ends. The germline V gene encodes CDR1 SGHVS and CDR2 FQNEAQ. The CDR3 protein is CASSLSPRPLNTEAFF. DNA for the CDR3: TGTGCCAGCAGCTTATCACCTAGGCCCTTGAACACTGAAGCTTTCTTT.

This clone appeared a few times. DNA of the CDR3: TGTGCCTGGAGTGTAATAGCGGGGGCCAACTATGGCTACACCTTC. Protein product: CAWSVIAGANYGYTF. V usage is TRBV30 and J usage is TRBJ1-2; tentatively, D is TRBD1 (6 bases). V was pared by 0 bases and J by 2 bases, with 13 bases between. The length of the CDR3 is 15 residues. CDR1 and CDR2 (germline): GTSNPN, SVGIG (reference sequence).

This chain joins TRBV10-1 and TRBJ1-5; 8 positions match TRBD1. The germline gives CDR1 WNHNN, CDR2 SYGVQD (reference sequence). Trimming removed 3 bases from V and 5 bases from J; junction bases left unmatched: 6. This CDR3 is 15 amino acids long. The CDR3 loop reads CASSDPPRGHQPQHF. For the CDR3, the DNA is TGCGCCAGCAGTGACCCCCCCAGGGGGCATCAGCCCCAGCATTTT.

The chain joins TRBV7-2 to TRBJ1-1; 7 positions match TRBD1. Per germline, CDR1 SGHTA and CDR2 FQGNSA. V gave up 5 bases and J gave up 8 bases; unmatched junction bases: 5. The CDR3 has 12 residues. The CDR3 nucleotides read TGTGCCAGCAGCCAACAGGGGTTGGAAGCTTTCTTT. This codes for CASSQQGLEAFF.

The V gene is TRBV9, the J gene TRBJ2-7, with D possibly being TRBD1 (6 bases). This CDR3 comprises 13 residues. Trimming removed 2 bases from V and 0 bases from J, with 6 bases in between. Germline V lookup: CDR1 SGDLS, CDR2 YYNGEE. The DNA of the CDR3 is TGTGCCAGCAGCGTGGGGGCCTCCTACGAGCAGTACTTC. Translation gives CASSVGASYEQYF.

This chain connects TRBV10-3 to TRBJ1-1; tentatively, D is TRBD1 (6 bases). This CDR3 spans 18 amino acids. The germline V gene encodes CDR1 ENHRY and CDR2 SYGVKD. The ends were cut back, 4 bases at V and 4 bases at J, with 25 bases in the middle. The CDR3 is CAISVGQHRPGVSTEAFF. The CDR3 DNA follows: TGTGCCATCAGTGTGGGACAACACCGCCCCGGTGTCTCCACTGAAGCTTTCTTT.

This clone was recorded once. The chain employs TRBV7-7 and TRBJ2-1; TRBD2 aligns across 8 bases. This CDR3 comprises 15 residues. The ends lost 5 bases at V and 0 bases at J; junction bases unmatched: 3. The germline CDR1 and CDR2 sequences are SSHAT and FNYEAQ (reference sequence). CDR3 sequence reads: CASSKGTSSYNEQFF. The CDR3 DNA reads as TGTGCCAGCAGCAAAGGGACTAGCTCCTACAATGAGCAGTTCTTC.

A single count supports this clone. The chain links TRBV13 to TRBJ2-5; 10 nucleotides line up with TRBD1. The V gene's germline CDR1 is PRHDT and CDR2 FYEKMQ (reference sequence). With 3 bases clipped from V and 5 bases from J, the junction kept 6 bases outside the gene matches. The CDR3 spans 15 residues. CDR3 protein: CASSFGQGEAETQYF. In DNA, the CDR3 is TGTGCCAGCAGCTTCGGACAGGGGGAGGCGGAGACCCAGTACTTC. The complete variable domain, with remaining parts taken from reference TRBV13 and TRBJ2-5, reads AAGVIQSPRHLIKEKRETATLKCYPIPRHDTVYWYQQGPGQDPQFLISFYEKMQSDKGSIPDRFSAQQFSDYHSELNMSSLELGDSALYFCASSFGQGEAETQYFGPGTRLLVL.

The chain carries TRBV19 and TRBJ1-5, with D maybe TRBD1 (5 bases). The V gene's germline CDR1 is LNHDA and CDR2 SQIVND (reference sequence). The CDR3 is made up of 16 amino acids. Trimming stripped 7 bases from V and 0 bases from J, with 16 bases between. The CDR3 DNA follows: TGTGCCAGTACCGGGGGGGTACAGCATAGCAATCAGCCCCAGCATTTT. Translated, it gives CASTGGVQHSNQPQHF. Combining the CDR3 with reference TRBV19 and TRBJ1-5 gives the whole variable domain DGGITQSPKYLFRKEGQNVTLSCEQNLNHDAMYWYRQDPGQGLRLIYYSQIVNDFQKGDIAEGYSVSREKKESFPLTVTSAQKNPTAFYLCASTGGVQHSNQPQHFGDGTRLSIL.

DNA for the CDR3: TGTGCCAGCAGCCAAGAACTAGCGGGAGCTGAGCAGTTCTTC. Residues: CASSQELAGAEQFF. The genes are TRBV14 and TRBJ2-1; 11 bases map to TRBD2. The CDR3 sequence is 14 residues long. Germline V gene lookup returns CDR1 SGHDN and CDR2 FVKESK. The V and J ends lost 0 bases and 9 bases, in that order; junction bases with no gene match: 1.

J is TRBJ2-2 and V is TRBV28; TRBD2 aligns across 8 bases. Germline V gives CDR1 MDHEN, CDR2 SYDVKM. The CDR3 length is 18 residues. V gave up 6 bases and J gave up 5 bases; unmatched junction bases: 17. CDR3 in DNA: TGTGCCAGCAGCCCCCGGGGGGGAGCAATCAGTGGGACCGGGGAGCTGTTTTTT. Amino acids: CASSPRGGAISGTGELFF.

The genes are TRBV28 and TRBJ2-7; 7 bases align to TRBD1. The ends lost 2 bases at V and 6 bases at J; junction bases unmatched: 16. Germline values: CDR1 MDHEN, CDR2 SYDVKM. The CDR3 runs 17 residues. The CDR3 nucleotides are TGTGCCAGCAGTTTAGCTGGGACAGCCCACCTCATCATCGAGCAGTACTTC. Its translation: CASSLAGTAHLIIEQYF.

The chain combines TRBV5-1 with TRBJ2-7, with 15 bases lining up with TRBD2. There are 22 residues in the CDR3. The V and J ends lost 0 bases and 0 bases, in that order; junction bases with no gene match: 16. Germline V lookup: CDR1 SGHRS, CDR2 YFSETQ. This CDR3 reads CASSLAVTAGGTSGRNSYEQYF. The CDR3 coding sequence is TGCGCCAGCAGCTTGGCGGTTACCGCCGGCGGGACTAGCGGGAGGAACTCCTACGAGCAGTACTTC. The variable domain in full, completed from reference TRBV5-1 and TRBJ2-7, reads KAGVTQTPRYLIKTRGQQVTLSCSPISGHRSVSWYQQTPGQGLQFLFEYFSETQRNKGNFPGRFSGRQFSNSRSEMNVSTLELGDSALYLCASSLAVTAGGTSGRNSYEQYFGPGTRLTVT.

The chain combines TRBV5-4 with TRBJ2-3, with 14 positions matching TRBD2. The V gene end was trimmed by 0 bases and the J gene end by 6 bases; junction bases not matched to a gene: 0. The CDR3 totals 15 residues. Looked up from germline, CDR1 is SGHNT and CDR2 is YYREEE (reference sequence). CDR3 sequence: CASSLGTSGRDTQYF. The CDR3 DNA reads as TGTGCCAGCAGCTTGGGGACTAGCGGGAGGGATACGCAGTATTTT.

The CDR3 sequence is CASSLGTSGNYEQYF. The CDR3 bases are TGTGCCAGCAGTTTAGGGACTAGCGGGAACTACGAGCAGTACTTC. The chain joins TRBV27 to TRBJ2-7, with TRBD2 matching 13 bases. The V gene's germline CDR1 is MNHEY and CDR2 SMNVEV (reference sequence). The CDR3 has 15 residues. With V trimmed by 2 bases and J by 3 bases, 1 base remained unmatched.

The V call is TRBV7-6, the J call TRBJ2-3, with TRBD2 matching 12 bases. Trimming at V came to 5 bases and at J to 2 bases, leaving 11 bases not matched to a gene. CDR1 and CDR2 (germline): SGHVS, FNYEAQ. This CDR3 is 18 amino acids long. CDR3 loop: CASSPDPPSGRVTDTQYF. The CDR3 nucleotides read TGTGCCAGCAGCCCAGATCCCCCTAGCGGGAGGGTCACAGATACGCAGTATTTT.

The V call is TRBV30, the J call TRBJ2-7, with a tentative D call TRBD1 (6 bases). CDR3 length: 11 residues. Between the trimmed V and J ends, which lost 7 bases and 4 bases, there was a span of 11 bases. Germline values: CDR1 GTSNPN, CDR2 SVGIG (reference sequence). DNA of the CDR3: TGTGCCTTCGCAAGGGGGTACGAGCAGTACTTC. Protein sequence: CAFARGYEQYF.

V usage is TRBV5-6 and J usage is TRBJ1-5; D remains unclear. Germline V lookup: CDR1 SGHDT, CDR2 YYEEEE. The CDR3 length is 16 residues. Trimming pared 3 bases from V and 6 bases from J, leaving 19 bases between. CDR3 protein: CASSSPTPLWAQPQHF. The CDR3 coding sequence is TGTGCCAGCAGCTCGCCTACGCCCCTCTGGGCTCAGCCCCAGCATTTT.

This sequence joins TRBV6-1 and TRBJ2-1; TRBD2 might be the D (6 bases). This CDR3 contains 16 residues. Deletions cut 3 bases from V and 1 base from J, with 13 bases between. Per germline, CDR1 MNHNS and CDR2 SASEGT. As DNA, the CDR3 is TGTGCCAGCAGTGATGGTAGCGGTCGGTCCTACAATGAGCAGTTCTTC. It specifies CASSDGSGRSYNEQFF.